A single sample gave rise to the 18 T cell receptor beta chains below, sequenced in a study of T-cell memory formation after mild COVID-19. Using its own MiXCR run on the 5' RACE reads, TCRdb lists one record per CDR3 protein. In the table there are about 88,000 distinct CDR3 sequences, about 23% of which are singletons. The source material was PBMCs or a T cell subset sorted from them (not recorded which). The source of these receptors is a man younger than 35 who had mild COVID-19 (a few samples of this study predate the infection). Cell type and time point are not known.

This chain links TRBV25-1 with TRBJ2-4, with D possibly matching TRBD1 (5 bases). The V gene lost 7 bases and the J gene lost 0 bases, with 13 bases spanning the gap. CDR1 and CDR2 from the germline V gene are MGHDK and SYGVNS. This CDR3 has 15 amino acids. In nucleotides, the CDR3 is TGTGCCAGCATTGGGTCAGGGCGAGCCAAAAACATTCAGTACTTC. Its protein product is CASIGSGRAKNIQYF. Together with reference TRBV25-1 and TRBJ2-4, the CDR3 gives the full variable domain: EADIYQTPRYLVIGTGKKITLECSQTMGHDKMYWYQQDPGMELHLIHYSYGVNSTEKGDLSSESTVSRIRTEHFPLTLESARPSHTSQYLCASIGSGRAKNIQYFGAGTRLSVL.

In its sample, this clonotype was seen many times. CDR3 protein: CSVVPRGLEGEQFF. CDR3 in DNA: TGCAGCGTTGTCCCCAGGGGGCTAGAGGGTGAGCAGTTCTTC. The V gene is TRBV29-1, the J gene TRBJ2-1; 8 nucleotides agree with TRBD1. CDR1 and CDR2 (germline): SQVTM, ANQGSEA. The CDR3 sequence is 14 residues long. J lost 9 bases, V lost 4 bases, and 11 bases had no gene match.

This clonotype was observed a handful of times. The chain joins TRBV4-3 to TRBJ2-3, with 11 bases matching TRBD2. The junction had 7 bases not matched to a gene; V was cut back by 5 bases and J by 6 bases. The germline gives CDR1 LGHNA, CDR2 YSLEER. This CDR3 has 15 amino acids. CDR3 bases: TGCGCCAGCAGCAATAGCGGGGGGGCCTGGGATACGCAGTATTTT. Translated: CASSNSGGAWDTQYF.

This clonotype was seen only a few times. The V call is TRBV11-2, the J call TRBJ2-3; 12 nucleotides align to TRBD2. CDR3 length equals 18 residues. Germline values: CDR1 SGHAT, CDR2 FQNNGV. V lost 2 bases to trimming and J lost 4 bases; unmatched junction nucleotides: 10. CDR3 sequence reads: CASSLTIGLAGGPDTQYF. CDR3 coding DNA: TGTGCCAGCAGCTTAACGATCGGGCTAGCGGGGGGGCCAGATACGCAGTATTTT.

This clonotype came up a few times. This chain connects TRBV6-2 or TRBV6-3 to TRBJ1-5; D perhaps matches TRBD1 (5 bases). With 8 bases removed from V and 7 bases from J, the gap between germline ends came to 24 bases. The CDR3 has 16 amino acids. Looked up from germline, CDR1 is MNHEY and CDR2 is SVGEGT. CDR3 nucleotide sequence: TGTGCCAGCCGTACAAAAGGGGAAGGCCACTACCAGCCCCAGCATTTT. Protein product: CASRTKGEGHYQPQHF.

V and J are TRBV5-1 and TRBJ2-3; 9 positions agree with TRBD2. The germline CDR1 and CDR2 sequences are SGHRS and YFSETQ. Losses at the gene ends were 4 bases for V and 0 bases for J; bases not matched to a gene: 3. This CDR3 comprises 15 residues. The DNA of the CDR3 is TGCGCCAGCAGCGCTAGCGGGGATAGCACAGATACGCAGTATTTT. It codes for CASSASGDSTDTQYF. Drawing the rest from reference TRBV5-1 and TRBJ2-3, the complete variable domain is KAGVTQTPRYLIKTRGQQVTLSCSPISGHRSVSWYQQTPGQGLQFLFEYFSETQRNKGNFPGRFSGRQFSNSRSEMNVSTLELGDSALYLCASSASGDSTDTQYFGPGTRLTVL.

This clonotype was seen only a few times. The CDR3 loop reads CSVDRAGRTDTQYF. In DNA, the CDR3 is TGCAGCGTTGATAGGGCGGGGCGCACAGATACGCAGTATTTT. This sequence joins TRBV29-1 and TRBJ2-3, with a possible D match to TRBD2 (6 bases). CDR3 length: 14 amino acids. CDR1 is SQVTM and CDR2 is ANQGSEA in the germline V gene. V was trimmed by 3 bases and J by 1 base, leaving 11 bases between them.

The chain carries TRBV7-9 and TRBJ2-7; TRBD2 might be the D (5 bases). V lost 1 base and J lost 3, with 10 bases in between. CDR3 length equals 14 residues. CDR1 SEHNR and CDR2 FQNEAQ come from the germline V gene (reference sequence). The CDR3 region has the DNA TGTGCCAGCAGCTTAGAGGAGGTGAGCTACGAGCAGTACTTC. Protein sequence: CASSLEEVSYEQYF.

The rearrangement links TRBV12-3 or TRBV12-4 to TRBJ2-1; TRBD1 aligns across 7 bases. The CDR3 sequence is 14 residues long. Unmatched junction bases numbered 5, after V lost 6 bases and J lost 3 bases. In nucleotides, the CDR3 is TGTGCCAGCAGCTTACAGGGGATCTACAATGAGCAGTTCTTC. Its translation is CASSLQGIYNEQFF.

This clonotype was recorded a few times. This chain joins TRBV11-2 and TRBJ2-3; D is tentatively TRBD1 or TRBD2 (6 bases each). In germline, CDR1 is SGHAT, CDR2 FQNNGV. The CDR3 is made up of 16 amino acids. Trimming took off 4 bases at V and 2 bases at J, with 16 bases between the two ends. This CDR3 is CASSSIGTGATDTQYF. CDR3 bases: TGTGCCAGCAGCTCAATTGGGACGGGGGCCACAGATACGCAGTATTTT.

J is TRBJ2-7 and V is TRBV4-2, with unresolved D. Germline loops: CDR1 LGHNA, CDR2 YNFKEQ. This CDR3 has 11 residues. V was cut by 1 base and J by 7 bases, with 5 bases left in between. DNA for the CDR3: TGTGCCAGCAGCCAAGGGGAAGAGCAGTACTTC. Translating it yields CASSQGEEQYF.

CDR3 sequence (DNA): TGTGCCAGCACCCCTCTTGAGGGGCCGAACACTGAAGCTTTCTTT. Protein sequence: CASTPLEGPNTEAFF. The chain uses TRBV7-9 and TRBJ1-1; a possible D gene is TRBD1 (5 bases). Germline V gene sequence: CDR1 SEHNR, CDR2 FQNEAQ (reference sequence). V was cut by 7 bases and J by 1 base, with 16 bases left in between. This CDR3 has 15 amino acids.

This clonotype was picked up one time. The V and J genes are TRBV7-9 and TRBJ2-1, with 11 bases fitting TRBD2. Germline loops: CDR1 SEHNR, CDR2 FQNEAQ (reference sequence). This CDR3 contains 19 residues. The V segment lost 3 bases and the J segment 6 bases; nucleotides outside the gene matches: 16. CDR3 nucleotides: TGTGCCAGCAGCTTGCCCGCAGCCAGACTAGCGGGGAAAGGCAATGAGCAGTTCTTC. The encoded protein is CASSLPAARLAGKGNEQFF.

This clonotype was recorded a few times. The V gene is TRBV12-3 or TRBV12-4, the J gene TRBJ1-2, with D unresolved. The CDR3 covers 14 residues. V lost 6 bases, J lost 0 bases, and 11 bases lay in between. The CDR3 is CASSHRPPNYGYTF. As DNA, the CDR3 is TGTGCCAGCAGCCATCGACCGCCTAACTATGGCTACACCTTC.

This clonotype showed up just once. The chain carries TRBV6-1 and TRBJ1-5; D unresolved. Trimming pared 7 bases from V and 0 bases from J, leaving 10 bases between. Germline assignment: CDR1 MNHNS and CDR2 SASEGT. CDR3 length: 14 residues. The CDR3 coding sequence is TGTGCCAGCAAGGTAGACGGTAGCAATCAGCCCCAGCATTTT. Amino acids: CASKVDGSNQPQHF.

This clonotype ranks as medium-sized. J is TRBJ1-6 and V is TRBV27, with D maybe TRBD1 (5 bases). CDR3 length: 15 amino acids. The V gene lost 10 bases and the J gene lost 0 bases, with 13 bases spanning the gap. Germline assignment: CDR1 MNHEY and CDR2 SMNVEV (reference sequence). In DNA form, the CDR3 reads TGTGCCACGGGGGGGAAAGCCTCCTATAATTCACCCCTCCACTTT. This codes for CATGGKASYNSPLHF.

The chain employs TRBV7-3 and TRBJ2-5; the D call may be TRBD1 or TRBD2 (5 bases each). From germline, CDR1 is SGHTA and CDR2 FQGTGA. V lost 5 bases, J lost 3 bases, and 16 bases lay in between. The CDR3 covers 15 residues. CDR3 in amino acids: CASSPLGTREETQYF. DNA for the CDR3: TGTGCCAGCAGCCCCCTCGGGACCCGAGAAGAGACCCAGTACTTC.

This clonotype was found a few times. The J gene is TRBJ2-3, the V gene TRBV5-1, with a weak D call TRBD1 (5 bases). There are 15 residues in the CDR3. The V end lost 2 bases, the J end lost 3 bases, and 13 bases lay between the germline ends. Germline CDR1 reads SGHRS; CDR2 reads YFSETQ. Here the CDR3 reads CASSFSRQGTDTQYF. DNA for the CDR3: TGCGCCAGCAGCTTCTCGCGGCAGGGAACAGATACGCAGTATTTT.